Presented here are 21 T cell receptor beta chains from one specimen sequenced in a study of T cells in Graves' hyperthyroidism and ophthalmopathy. The investigators amplified TCR beta CDR3 regions from RNA transcripts. The primer set for the first-round RT-PCR of the TCR CDR3 was HTBI. MiXCR, run by TCRdb on the multiplex PCR reads, gives a single entry per CDR3 protein. In the table there are 300,000 to 450,000 distinct CDR3 sequences, approximately 15% of which are singletons. The source material was blood. Every receptor here comes from a woman aged 55-70 years with Graves' hyperthyroidism.

This clonotype was picked up many times. The chain uses TRBV12-3 or TRBV12-4 and TRBJ2-5, with 10 bases aligning to TRBD2. The junction had 1 base not matched to a gene; V was cut back by 3 bases and J by 3 bases. This CDR3 region has 14 residues. The CDR3 DNA reads as TGTGCCAGCAGTTTTCTAGCGGGGGAAGAGACCCAGTACTTC. Amino acids: CASSFLAGEETQYF.

In the case of this clonotype: This may come from a read error, since a much larger clone is one base off. The rearrangement links TRBV15 to TRBJ2-3, with 12 bases identical to TRBD2. The CDR3 consists of 16 residues. The germline gives CDR1 LNHNV, CDR2 YYDKDF (reference sequence). CDR3 region: CAISRGLAGSTDTQYF. The CDR3 DNA reads TGTGCCATCAGCAGAGGACTAGCGGGAAGCACAGATACGCAGTATTTT.

This clonotype was observed a handful of times. The V gene is TRBV7-9, the J gene TRBJ2-5, with 10 bases identical to TRBD2. Germline trimming cut 1 base from V and 4 bases from J; bases unmatched to any gene: 3. Per the germline V gene, CDR1 is SEHNR and CDR2 is FQNEAQ (reference sequence). CDR3 length equals 15 residues. This CDR3 is CASSLVLAGAETQYF. The CDR3 DNA sequence: TGTGCCAGCAGCTTAGTCCTAGCGGGAGCAGAGACCCAGTACTTC. Based on the CDR3 plus reference TRBV7-9 and TRBJ2-5, the full variable domain is DTGVSQNPRHKITKRGQNVTFRCDPISEHNRLYWYRQTLGQGPEFLTYFQNEAQLEKSRLLSDRFSAERPKGSFSTLEIQRTEQGDSAMYLCASSLVLAGAETQYFGPGTRLLVL.

This clonotype was seen repeatedly, ten times or more. The chain has TRBV11-3 and TRBJ2-1; 7 bases agree with TRBD1. CDR3 size: 14 residues. V dropped 1 base and J dropped 4; count of bases not matched to a gene: 1. CDR1 is SGHNT, CDR2 YENEEA, per germline. The CDR3 here is CASSLAGQYNEQFF. CDR3 nucleotide sequence: TGTGCCAGCAGCTTAGCGGGACAGTACAATGAGCAGTTCTTC.

The table lists this clonotype with a few counts. This may stem from a read error, because a much larger clone lies one nucleotide away. The conserved phenylalanine or tryptophan is not found at the CDR3 terminus, so this likely reflects a read error. The genes are TRBV7-2 and TRBJ2-1, with D possibly being TRBD2 (5 bases). From germline, CDR1 is SGHTA and CDR2 FQGNSA. The CDR3 extends over 15 amino acids. Between the trimmed V and J ends, which lost 3 bases and 3 bases, there was a span of 12 bases. CDR3 in amino acids: CASSLGSGVYNEQFS. The DNA for the CDR3 is TGTGCCAGCAGCTTGGGTTCCGGGGTCTACAATGAGCAGTTCTCC.

In the case of this clonotype: This may be a read error, as it is one base from a much larger clone. The CDR3 does not end in the conserved phenylalanine or tryptophan, so this is likely a read error. The chain joins TRBV7-9 to TRBJ1-5; 8 bases match TRBD1. Germline V gives CDR1 SEHNR, CDR2 FQNEAQ (reference sequence). Trimming cost V 5 bases and J 6 bases; bases outside gene matches: 3. The CDR3 consists of 13 residues. Here the CDR3 DNA reads TGTGCCAGCAGCCCAGGGGGCAGTCAGCCCCAGCATTCT. Translation gives CASSPGGSQPQHS.

This clonotype was recorded at least ten times. The chain joins TRBV7-8 to TRBJ2-7, with D uncertain. Germline CDR1 and CDR2: SGHVS and FQNEAQ. The CDR3 length is 12 residues. V was clipped by 5 bases and J by 5 bases, with 10 bases between them. CDR3 nucleotide sequence: TGTGCCAGCAGCGGCCGCTTGGACGAGCAGTACTTC. As protein: CASSGRLDEQYF.

This clonotype was picked up many times. The V gene is TRBV20-1, the J gene TRBJ1-2, with a possible D match to TRBD1 (5 bases). With 0 bases removed from V and 6 bases from J, the gap between germline ends came to 17 bases. The CDR3 is 15 residues long. Germline CDR1 and CDR2: DFQATT and SNEGSKA (reference sequence). Here the CDR3 DNA reads TGCAGTGCTAGAGATCCGGACGGAGGGGTGGATGGCTACACCTTC. Protein product: CSARDPDGGVDGYTF.

The J gene is TRBJ2-7, the V gene TRBV5-5; D is undetermined. V was shortened by 0 bases and J by 3 bases, with 25 bases between the two germline ends. This CDR3 region has 19 residues. Germline V gene data show CDR1 as SGHKS and CDR2 as YYEKEE (reference sequence). CDR3 sequence reads: CASSLEERTRSLRHYEQYF. CDR3 coding DNA: TGTGCCAGCAGCTTGGAGGAGAGGACCAGATCTTTACGACACTACGAGCAGTACTTC.

The V call is TRBV20-1, the J call TRBJ2-5, with 8 bases fitting TRBD2. Germline CDR1 DFQATT, CDR2 SNEGSKA (reference sequence). V was clipped by 6 bases and J by 2 bases; unmatched bases: 14. The CDR3 contains 16 residues. The CDR3 bases are TGCAGTGCCCTATCCCTATTAGCGGGAATTCAAGAGACCCAGTACTTC. Translation gives CSALSLLAGIQETQYF.

This clonotype was counted only a few times. The rearrangement joins TRBV29-1 to TRBJ2-7; TRBD1 matches 7 bases. Per the germline V gene, CDR1 is SQVTM and CDR2 is ANQGSEA. This CDR3 has 14 residues. V trimming: 8 bases; J trimming: 6 bases; junction bases outside the gene matches: 16. CDR3: CSYQRETGLSEQYF. In nucleotides, the CDR3 is TGCAGCTACCAGCGCGAGACAGGGTTGTCCGAGCAGTACTTC.

The CDR3 coding sequence is TGTGCCACCAGTGATTTGGGACAGAAGATGGGATCATGGAACACCGGGGAGCTGTTTTTT. It codes for CATSDLGQKMGSWNTGELFF. The J gene is TRBJ2-2, the V gene TRBV24-1; tentative D call: TRBD1 (6 bases). V was trimmed by 0 bases and J by 1 base, leaving 20 bases between them. Germline values: CDR1 KGHDR, CDR2 SFDVKD. The CDR3 has 20 amino acids.

This chain connects TRBV29-1 to TRBJ2-5; 8 bases line up with TRBD1. Germline V lookup: CDR1 SQVTM, CDR2 ANQGSEA. The CDR3 consists of 14 residues. The J segment lost 9 bases and the V segment lost 4 bases, leaving 13 bases of the junction unmatched. The CDR3 is CSVGVQGAHVSQYF. The CDR3, as DNA: TGCAGCGTTGGGGTTCAGGGGGCCCATGTTTCCCAGTACTTC.

This clonotype was seen repeatedly, ten times or more. This sequence joins TRBV5-1 and TRBJ1-1; 10 nucleotides align to TRBD1. Germline V gene data show CDR1 as SGHRS and CDR2 as YFSETQ. CDR3 length: 14 residues. V shed 9 bases, J shed 4 bases, and the junction held 9 bases outside the gene matches. CDR3 nucleotides: TGCGCCACCGCGACAGGGGGCGTCTCCACTGAAGCTTTCTTT. Protein product: CATATGGVSTEAFF. Combining the CDR3 with reference TRBV5-1 and TRBJ1-1 gives the whole variable domain KAGVTQTPRYLIKTRGQQVTLSCSPISGHRSVSWYQQTPGQGLQFLFEYFSETQRNKGNFPGRFSGRQFSNSRSEMNVSTLELGDSALYLCATATGGVSTEAFFGQGTRLTVV.

This clonotype was recorded many times. V gene TRBV6-1 combines with J gene TRBJ2-3; D is possibly TRBD2 (6 bases). Trimming stripped 4 bases from V and 9 bases from J, with 20 bases between. The CDR3 is 15 amino acids. The V gene's germline CDR1 is MNHNS and CDR2 SASEGT. The CDR3 spells CASSGDLGTSGTQYF. As DNA, the CDR3 is TGTGCCAGCAGTGGGGACTTAGGAACGAGTGGCACGCAGTATTTT.

This clonotype has just a few counts. The rearrangement joins TRBV3-1 to TRBJ2-3; D is unresolved. The CDR3 is made up of 12 amino acids. Germline V CDR1 and CDR2: LGHDT, YNNKEL (reference sequence). V lost 5 bases, J lost 6 bases, and 9 bases lay in between. As DNA, the CDR3 is TGTGCCAGCAGCACCCTCGGGGATACGCAGTATTTT. It codes for CASSTLGDTQYF.

CDR3 nucleotide sequence: TGTGCCAGCAGCCAAGGCCCCAGGGGCAATCAGCCCCAGCATTTT. Amino acids: CASSQGPRGNQPQHF. The chain is built from TRBV3-1 and TRBJ1-5, with D possibly matching TRBD1 (5 bases). V lost 1 base and J 2 bases, leaving 9 bases between the germline ends. CDR1 LGHDT and CDR2 YNNKEL come from the germline V gene (reference sequence). The CDR3 extends over 15 amino acids. The whole variable domain, remainder taken from reference TRBV3-1 and TRBJ1-5, is DTAVSQTPKYLVTQMGNDKSIKCEQNLGHDTMYWYKQDSKKFLKIMFSYNNKELIINETVPNRFSPKSPDKAHLNLHINSLELGDSAVYFCASSQGPRGNQPQHFGDGTRLSIL.

This clonotype has more than one count but fewer than ten. This chain links TRBV24-1 with TRBJ1-2, with TRBD1 as a possible D gene (6 bases). This CDR3 is 14 amino acids long. V lost 6 bases and J 3 bases, leaving 13 bases between the germline ends. Germline V gene sequence: CDR1 KGHDR, CDR2 SFDVKD. In nucleotides, the CDR3 is TGTGCCACCAGTAGCGGGGGCGAGGACTATGGCTACACCTTC. Translating gives CATSSGGEDYGYTF.

There are many counts of this clonotype. J is TRBJ2-7 and V is TRBV4-1; weak D call: TRBD2 (6 bases). V was trimmed by 3 bases and J by 6 bases, leaving 18 bases between them. Germline CDR1 MGHRA, CDR2 YSYEKL. CDR3 size: 15 residues. In DNA, the CDR3 is TGCGCCAGCAGCCAGTCTCCCTGGGGAGGACTCGAGCAGTACTTC. This translates into CASSQSPWGGLEQYF.

This clonotype was counted many times. This rearrangement joins TRBV24-1 to TRBJ2-5; the match to TRBD2 covers 8 bases. Germline V lookup: CDR1 KGHDR, CDR2 SFDVKD. Trimming at V came to 5 bases and at J to 5 bases, leaving 3 bases not matched to a gene. The CDR3 extends over 13 amino acids. CDR3 amino acids: CATSGPGGETQYF. The CDR3 nucleotides are TGTGCCACCAGTGGCCCGGGGGGGGAGACCCAGTACTTC.

This clonotype occurred many times. This chain joins TRBV11-2 and TRBJ2-7; possible D gene TRBD1, 6 bases. There are 16 residues in the CDR3. Trimming removed 6 bases at V and 3 bases at J, with 21 bases between. The germline CDR1 and CDR2 sequences are SGHAT and FQNNGV. CDR3 amino acids: CASRPLQGQADYEQYF. The CDR3 DNA reads TGTGCCAGCAGACCTCTTCAGGGACAAGCGGACTACGAGCAGTACTTC.